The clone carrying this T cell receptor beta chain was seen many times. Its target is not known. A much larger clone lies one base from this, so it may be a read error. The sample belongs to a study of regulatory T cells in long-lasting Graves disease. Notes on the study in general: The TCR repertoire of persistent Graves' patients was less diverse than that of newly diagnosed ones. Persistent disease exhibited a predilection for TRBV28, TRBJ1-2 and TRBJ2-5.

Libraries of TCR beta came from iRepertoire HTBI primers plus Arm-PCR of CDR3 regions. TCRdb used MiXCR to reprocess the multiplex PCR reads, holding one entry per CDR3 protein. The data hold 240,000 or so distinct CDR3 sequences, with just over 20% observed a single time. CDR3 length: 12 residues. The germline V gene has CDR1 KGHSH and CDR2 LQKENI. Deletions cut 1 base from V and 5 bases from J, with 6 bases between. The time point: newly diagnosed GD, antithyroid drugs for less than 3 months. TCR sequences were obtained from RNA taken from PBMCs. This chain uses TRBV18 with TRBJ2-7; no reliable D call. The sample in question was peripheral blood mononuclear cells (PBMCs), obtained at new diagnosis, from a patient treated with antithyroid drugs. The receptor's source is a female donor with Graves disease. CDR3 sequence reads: CASSPQGDEQYF. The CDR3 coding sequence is TGTGCCAGCTCACCACAGGGCGACGAGCAGTACTTC.